This TCR beta chain was identified during a study of circulating and synovial CD4+ cells in juvenile arthritis. Study results and limitations: Bulk blood CD4 samples held at least an order of magnitude more or fewer genomes than CPL. Traditional Vbeta family usage analysis missed the pathogenic-like versus bulk difference. Diversity here was lower than in bulk blood CD4 cells.

Profiling relied on immunoSEQ multiplex PCR, and the TCRdb table lists in-frame clones only, not all of them. The top ten clones hold 0.15% to 0.2% of a sample with approximately 35,000 clones, about 96% of them seen once. Donors were patients with active juvenile idiopathic arthritis. CDR3 length: 13 residues. Deletions cut 8 bases from V and 5 bases from J, with 15 bases between. Germline V CDR1 and CDR2: SGHTA, FQGNSA. To note about this clone: The antigen remains unidentified.

The rearrangement uses TRBV7-2 and TRBJ2-5; D might be TRBD1 (6 bases). The source material was CD4+ T cells from blood. The clonotype originates from a human donor with juvenile idiopathic arthritis. This CDR3 reads CASADGGPETQYF. CDR3 in DNA: TGTGCCAGCGCGGATGGGGGCCCGGAGACCCAGTACTTC.